What follows are 18 T cell receptor beta chains derived from one specimen sequenced in a study of blood T cell repertoires in COVID-19. The table came from immunoSEQ multiplex PCR; TCRdb's copy has only in-frame clones and leaves some out. The profile shows about 120,000 clones, roughly 80% of them singletons. The sequenced sample was peripheral blood. These TCRs come from a human donor in a cohort sampled during active COVID-19.

This chain links TRBV11-3 with TRBJ2-3; TRBD1 agrees at 7 bases. The CDR3 runs to 16 residues. CDR1 is SGHNT and CDR2 is YENEEA in the germline V gene. V was pared by 2 bases and J by 3 bases, with 8 bases of the junction left unmatched. This CDR3 is CASSLQRGRGTDTQYF. The CDR3 DNA sequence: TGTGCCAGCAGCTTACAAAGGGGCAGGGGGACAGATACGCAGTATTTT.

The chain links TRBV18 to TRBJ2-7; 10 bases are a match to TRBD2. The CDR3 is 15 residues long. CDR1 KGHSH and CDR2 LQKENI come from the germline V gene. J gave up 4 bases and V 1 base, and 4 bases lay outside the gene matches. The CDR3 nucleotides are TGTGCCAGCTCACCACAACCTAGCGGGAGTTACGAGCAGTACTTC. Translating gives CASSPQPSGSYEQYF.

The rearrangement uses TRBV2 and TRBJ2-3; 10 nucleotides match TRBD2. The germline V gene encodes CDR1 SNHLY and CDR2 FYNNEI. J gave up 4 bases and V 6 bases, and 10 bases lay outside the gene matches. This CDR3 contains 16 residues. Here the CDR3 reads CASSMEAGGPADTQYF. As DNA, the CDR3 is TGTGCCAGCAGCATGGAAGCGGGAGGGCCAGCAGATACGCAGTATTTT. Full variable domain (rest looked up from reference TRBV2 and TRBJ2-3): EPEVTQTPSHQVTQMGQEVILRCVPISNHLYFYWYRQILGQKVEFLVSFYNNEISEKSEIFDDQFSVERPDGSNFTLKIRSTKLEDSAMYFCASSMEAGGPADTQYFGPGTRLTVL.

V usage is TRBV3-1 (or the pseudogene TRBV3-2) and J usage is TRBJ2-7; unclear D gene. Trimming removed 1 base from V and 5 bases from J, with 9 bases in between. The germline CDR1 and CDR2 sequences are LGHDT and YNNKEL (reference sequence). This CDR3 has 13 amino acids. CDR3 loop: CASSQGQFNEQYF. CDR3 bases: TGTGCCAGCAGCCAAGGACAATTCAACGAGCAGTACTTC.

The rearrangement links TRBV18 to TRBJ1-1, with D possibly matching TRBD1 (6 bases). Germline assignment: CDR1 KGHSH and CDR2 LQKENI. CDR3 size: 15 residues. V was clipped by 0 bases and J by 4 bases, with 12 bases between them. The CDR3 bases are TGTGCCAGCTCACCACCTAAGGGGGGGGCCACTGAAGCTTTCTTT. This codes for CASSPPKGGATEAFF.

This clone was picked up one time. One junction end disagrees with the germline gene, perhaps due to a read error. The chain couples TRBV12-5 to TRBJ1-2; D remains unclear. There are 11 residues in the CDR3. Looked up from germline, CDR1 is LGHNT and CDR2 is FRNRAP. The CDR3 bases are TGTGCTAGTGGTTTGAGGGAGATACTCGCCTTC. It translates to CASGLREILAF.

This clone was counted only a few times. This chain links TRBV10-3 with TRBJ2-7, with 14 bases that match TRBD2. This CDR3 is built from 15 residues. Trimming cost V 7 bases and J 4 bases; bases outside gene matches: 6. Germline V gene data show CDR1 as ENHRY and CDR2 as SYGVKD. CDR3 sequence: CAIMGLAGERYEQYF. The CDR3 DNA follows: TGTGCCATCATGGGACTAGCGGGAGAGCGGTACGAGCAGTACTTC.

The chain joins TRBV5-4 to TRBJ2-1; D not certain. The CDR3 contains 11 residues. Per the germline V gene, CDR1 is SGHNT and CDR2 is YYREEE (reference sequence). The germline V and J ends were trimmed by 3 bases and 9 bases, with 7 bases remaining between them. CDR3 region: CASSSPGEQFF. Here the CDR3 DNA reads TGTGCCAGCAGCTCCCCCGGTGAGCAGTTCTTC.

This chain links TRBV11-2 with TRBJ2-7; D remains unclear. The CDR3 sequence is 15 residues long. V was clipped by 4 bases and J by 2 bases, with 15 bases between them. CDR1 and CDR2 (germline): SGHAT, FQNNGV. The CDR3 protein is CASSSPRYFTYEQYF. DNA of the CDR3: TGTGCCAGCAGCTCACCTCGGTATTTCACCTACGAGCAGTACTTC.

The chain recombines TRBV29-1 with TRBJ2-7; TRBD1 aligns across 7 bases. V lost 7 bases and J lost 7; bases outside the gene matches: 13. Germline CDR1 reads SQVTM; CDR2 reads ANQGSEA. This CDR3 has 13 residues. This chain's CDR3 is CSGRETGFGEQYF. The CDR3, as DNA: TGCAGCGGTAGAGAGACAGGGTTTGGGGAGCAGTACTTC.

The V and J genes are TRBV30 and TRBJ1-4; D is possibly TRBD1 (6 bases). With 1 base removed from V and 8 bases from J, the gap between germline ends came to 14 bases. This CDR3 spans 14 amino acids. CDR1 is GTSNPN, CDR2 SVGIG, per germline (reference sequence). The chain's CDR3 is CAWSANRVGEKLFF. For the CDR3, the DNA is TGTGCCTGGAGTGCTAACAGGGTGGGCGAAAAACTGTTTTTT.

The chain joins TRBV29-1 to TRBJ2-5, with TRBD2 as a possible D gene (5 bases). V lost 0 bases to trimming and J lost 2 bases, with 16 bases between them. CDR3 length: 16 amino acids. CDR1 is SQVTM, CDR2 ANQGSEA, per germline. The CDR3 protein is CSVEDIGAELQETQYF. CDR3 nucleotides: TGCAGCGTTGAAGATATCGGAGCGGAGCTTCAAGAGACCCAGTACTTC.

In DNA form, the CDR3 reads TGTGCCACCAGTGATGACAGGGGGAGCAACGAGCAGTACTTC. Translated, it gives CATSDDRGSNEQYF. The chain has TRBV24-1 and TRBJ2-7, with 9 nucleotides matching TRBD1. Per the germline V gene, CDR1 is KGHDR and CDR2 is SFDVKD. The CDR3 runs 14 residues. J gave up 5 bases and V 3 bases, and 4 bases lay outside the gene matches.

This chain uses TRBV27 with TRBJ2-5; TRBD1 aligns across 9 bases. Trimming cost V 2 bases and J 5 bases; bases outside gene matches: 6. Germline CDR1 is MNHEY and CDR2 is SMNVEV (reference sequence). The CDR3 is 15 residues long. The CDR3 is CASSLTQGAGETQYF. Written as DNA, the CDR3 is TGTGCCAGCAGTTTAACACAGGGGGCGGGGGAGACCCAGTACTTC.

This chain joins TRBV7-9 and TRBJ2-7, with TRBD1 matching over 11 bases. Unmatched junction bases numbered 6, after V lost 4 bases and J lost 4 bases. CDR3 length: 15 amino acids. Germline lookup yields CDR1 SEHNR and CDR2 FQNEAQ (reference sequence). The CDR3 DNA follows: TGTGCCAGCAGCTCCTGGACAGGGGGCCAATACGAGCAGTACTTC. Translated, it gives CASSSWTGGQYEQYF.

The chain is built from TRBV4-1 and TRBJ1-4; maybe TRBD1 (6 bases). Between the trimmed V and J ends, which lost 4 bases and 3 bases, there was a span of 12 bases. Germline V gene data show CDR1 as MGHRA and CDR2 as YSYEKL. The CDR3 loop spans 15 amino acids. The CDR3 nucleotides are TGCGCCAGCAGCCTAATAGACAGGCCTAATGAAAAACTGTTTTTT. Encoded protein: CASSLIDRPNEKLFF.

The chain has TRBV28 and TRBJ2-1, with D perhaps matching TRBD2 (6 bases). Trimming took off 10 bases at V and 6 bases at J, with 10 bases between the two ends. In germline, CDR1 is MDHEN, CDR2 SYDVKM. The CDR3 sequence is 11 residues long. The CDR3 loop reads CAISEGNEQFF. CDR3 nucleotide sequence: TGTGCCATTTCGGAGGGCAATGAGCAGTTCTTC.

The CDR3 is CASSVVQGWGTEAFF. CDR3 in DNA: TGTGCCAGCAGCGTAGTTCAGGGGTGGGGCACTGAAGCTTTCTTT. V is TRBV9 and J is TRBJ1-1, with D tentatively TRBD1 (6 bases). V was pared by 0 bases and J by 4 bases, with 13 bases between. Germline V gene data show CDR1 as SGDLS and CDR2 as YYNGEE. This CDR3 is 15 amino acids long.